The source of this T cell receptor (beta chain) is a study of preoperative IRX-2 immunotherapy in early breast cancer. Documented treatment: preoperative locoregional IRX-2 cytokine immunotherapy. Patients received preoperative, locoregional IRX-2 cytokine immunotherapy in a phase Ib study. The protocol was immunoSEQ multiplex PCR, while the TCRdb copy is restricted to in-frame clones and leaves out a portion. The sample has about 5,600 clones; roughly 69% are singletons. The V gene end was trimmed by 6 bases and the J gene end by 8 bases; junction bases not matched to a gene: 16. Germline V gives CDR1 SGDLS, CDR2 YYNGEE. The CDR3 contains 16 residues.

The V call is TRBV9, the J call TRBJ2-1, with 8 bases lining up with TRBD2. The clonotype was recovered from a human donor with breast cancer. The source was tumor tissue, collected before IRX-2 immunotherapy. The CDR3 here is CASTPPGSGVGYEQFF. In DNA form, the CDR3 reads TGTGCCAGCACCCCTCCGGGTAGCGGGGTTGGATATGAGCAGTTCTTC.